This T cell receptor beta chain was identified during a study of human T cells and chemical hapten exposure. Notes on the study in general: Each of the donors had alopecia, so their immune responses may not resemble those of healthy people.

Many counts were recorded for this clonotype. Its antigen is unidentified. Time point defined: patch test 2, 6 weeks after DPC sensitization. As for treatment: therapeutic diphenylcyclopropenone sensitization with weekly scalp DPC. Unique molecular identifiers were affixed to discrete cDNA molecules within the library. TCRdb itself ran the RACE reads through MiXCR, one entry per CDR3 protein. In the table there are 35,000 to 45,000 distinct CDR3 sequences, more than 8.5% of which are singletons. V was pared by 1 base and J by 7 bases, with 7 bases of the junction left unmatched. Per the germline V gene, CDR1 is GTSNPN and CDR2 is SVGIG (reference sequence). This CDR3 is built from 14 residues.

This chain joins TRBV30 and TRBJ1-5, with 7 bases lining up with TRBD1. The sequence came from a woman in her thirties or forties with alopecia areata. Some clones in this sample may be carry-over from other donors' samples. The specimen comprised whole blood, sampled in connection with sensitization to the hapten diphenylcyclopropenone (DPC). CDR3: CAWSAIRGGQPQHF. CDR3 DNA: TGTGCCTGGAGTGCCATCAGGGGGGGGCAGCCCCAGCATTTT. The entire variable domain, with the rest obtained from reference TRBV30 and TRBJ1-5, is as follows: SQTIHQWPATLVQPVGSPLSLECTVEGTSNPNLYWYRQAAGRGLQLLFYSVGIGQISSEVPQNLSASRPQDRQFILSSKKLLLSDSGFYLCAWSAIRGGQPQHFGDGTRLSIL.